Sequencing of this T cell receptor beta chain was carried out in a study of identifying expanded T cells in peripheral blood. General observations from the study: Over approximately two and four weeks, about 16 and 20 clones changed, versus around 1.3 between replicates. Clone count variance between two-week samples rose with total template count.

No infections or other immune events were documented during collection. A single count supports this clone. As yet, its antigen is unknown. Sequenced by immunoSEQ multiplex PCR; TCRdb stores in-frame clones only, minus some. The data show 85,000 to 95,000 clones, about nine tenths seen once. The CDR3 is 13 amino acids. The V and J ends lost 7 bases and 8 bases, in that order; junction bases with no gene match: 7. Per the germline V gene, CDR1 is LNHDA and CDR2 is SQIVND (reference sequence). The sequence derives from a person aged 18-70 years in good health. The rearrangement joins TRBV19 to TRBJ1-4, with 7 bases matching TRBD1. Sequenced: blood. The CDR3 nucleotides read TGTGCCAGTAATACAGGGGATTCCGAAAAACTGTTTTTT. Protein sequence: CASNTGDSEKLFF.